Each of the 10 T cell receptor beta chains below was sequenced from the same sample in a study of cytomegalovirus exposure and HLA in healthy donors. PCR employed 60 Vbeta and 13 Jbeta primers. Only in-frame clones appear in the TCRdb table, and some are missing; sequencing was by immunoSEQ multiplex PCR. Seen here are around 130,000 clones, 81% observed once, and the top ten hold around 0.7%. The specimen sequenced was PBMCs. All receptors derive from a young man in good health and CMV-seronegative.

The chain combines TRBV6-5 with TRBJ1-1; D perhaps matches TRBD1 (5 bases). CDR1 and CDR2 (germline): MNHEY, SVGAGI. Between the trimmed V and J ends, which lost 5 bases and 5 bases, there was a span of 15 bases. The CDR3 is made up of 14 amino acids. CDR3 region: CASSRGVWGTEAFF. The CDR3 DNA is TGTGCCAGCAGTCGGGGGGTTTGGGGGACTGAAGCTTTCTTT.

The CDR3 DNA is TGTGCCAGCAGTTACATCCACACTGAAGCTTTCTTT. This sequence encodes CASSYIHTEAFF. V and J are TRBV28 and TRBJ1-1; no firm D call. Germline V gene sequence: CDR1 MDHEN, CDR2 SYDVKM. V dropped 4 bases and J dropped 3 bases, with 6 bases sitting between them. CDR3 length: 12 amino acids. Based on the CDR3 plus reference TRBV28 and TRBJ1-1, the full variable domain is DVKVTQSSRYLVKRTGEKVFLECVQDMDHENMFWYRQDPGLGLRLIYFSYDVKMKEKGDIPEGYSVSREKKERFSLILESASTNQTSMYLCASSYIHTEAFFGQGTRLTVV.

The V gene is TRBV19, the J gene TRBJ1-2; 7 nucleotides align to TRBD1. J gave up 8 bases and V 6 bases, and 3 bases lay outside the gene matches. The CDR3 length is 11 residues. Looked up from germline, CDR1 is LNHDA and CDR2 is SQIVND (reference sequence). DNA for the CDR3: TGTGCCAGTAGACAGGGGACGGGCTACACCTTC. This translates into CASRQGTGYTF.

The chain recombines TRBV10-3 with TRBJ2-6; D is possibly TRBD2 (6 bases). Germline V gene lookup returns CDR1 ENHRY and CDR2 SYGVKD. CDR3 length: 18 amino acids. With 2 bases removed from V and 3 bases from J, the gap between germline ends came to 17 bases. The CDR3 DNA reads TGTGCCATCAGTGAGACCCGGCAGGAGGGCCATGGGGCCAACGTCCTGACTTTC. It encodes CAISETRQEGHGANVLTF.

This clone came up once. The chain employs TRBV4-3 and TRBJ2-7; possible D gene TRBD1, 7 bases. V was cut by 0 bases and J by 5 bases, with 17 bases left in between. Germline-derived CDR1 and CDR2 are LGHNA and YSLEER. The CDR3 is made up of 16 amino acids. Written as DNA, the CDR3 is TGCGCCAGCAGCCAAGAAATCCGACAGGGACTGGACGAGCAGTACTTC. Protein product: CASSQEIRQGLDEQYF.

This chain joins TRBV5-6 and TRBJ1-5; D may be TRBD1 (6 bases). This CDR3 region has 15 residues. Germline CDR1 and CDR2: SGHDT and YYEEEE. V was clipped by 4 bases and J by 1 base, with 12 bases between them. The CDR3 reads CASSLTGNSNQPQHF. CDR3 DNA sequence: TGTGCCAGCAGCCTAACAGGGAACAGCAATCAGCCCCAGCATTTT.

The V gene is TRBV29-1, the J gene TRBJ2-5, with D maybe TRBD2 (6 bases). This CDR3 contains 12 residues. Germline values: CDR1 SQVTM, CDR2 ANQGSEA. V was shortened by 4 bases and J by 5 bases, with 11 bases between the two germline ends. CDR3 protein: CSVAPGRETQYF. DNA of the CDR3: TGCAGCGTTGCTCCAGGGAGGGAGACCCAGTACTTC.

This clone appeared a few times. This chain links TRBV6-1 with TRBJ1-2; unclear D gene. This CDR3 is built from 13 residues. CDR1 is MNHNS, CDR2 SASEGT, per germline. With 7 bases removed from V and 5 bases from J, the gap between germline ends came to 14 bases. The CDR3 region has the DNA TGTGCCAGCAACAGAGTTATACTTTATGGCTACACCTTC. Translating gives CASNRVILYGYTF.

The chain recombines TRBV6-5 with TRBJ1-1, with 7 positions matching TRBD1. This CDR3 has 15 residues. V dropped 2 bases and J dropped 3; count of bases not matched to a gene: 6. From germline, CDR1 is MNHEY and CDR2 SVGAGI. CDR3 amino acids: CASSYRGRLDTEAFF. The CDR3 bases are TGTGCCAGCAGTTACAGGGGGCGATTGGACACTGAAGCTTTCTTT.

V and J are TRBV11-2 and TRBJ1-4, with D perhaps TRBD1 (6 bases). Per germline, CDR1 SGHAT and CDR2 FQNNGV. With 4 bases removed from V and 8 bases from J, the gap between germline ends came to 17 bases. The CDR3 totals 15 residues. DNA of the CDR3: TGTGCCAGCAGCTCAGAAGGGGGTTGGGGGGAAAAACTGTTTTTT. Protein sequence: CASSSEGGWGEKLFF.